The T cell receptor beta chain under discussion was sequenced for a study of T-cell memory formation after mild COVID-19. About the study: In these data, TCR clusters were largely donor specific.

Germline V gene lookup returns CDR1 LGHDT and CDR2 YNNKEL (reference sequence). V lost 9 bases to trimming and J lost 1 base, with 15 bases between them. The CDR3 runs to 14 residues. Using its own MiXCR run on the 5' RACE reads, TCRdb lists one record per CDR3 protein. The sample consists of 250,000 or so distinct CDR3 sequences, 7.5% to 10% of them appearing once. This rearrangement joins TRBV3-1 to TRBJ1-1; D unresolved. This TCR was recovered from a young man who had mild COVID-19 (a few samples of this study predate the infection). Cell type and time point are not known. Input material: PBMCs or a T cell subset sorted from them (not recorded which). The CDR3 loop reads CASAGMAANTEAFF. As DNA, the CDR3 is TGTGCCAGTGCGGGTATGGCAGCGAACACTGAAGCTTTCTTT. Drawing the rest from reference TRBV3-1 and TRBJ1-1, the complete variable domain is DTAVSQTPKYLVTQMGNDKSIKCEQNLGHDTMYWYKQDSKKFLKIMFSYNNKELIINETVPNRFSPKSPDKAHLNLHINSLELGDSAVYFCASAGMAANTEAFFGQGTRLTVV.